The 29 T cell receptor beta chains below come from one sample, sequenced in a study of T cell responses to AZD1222 COVID-19 vaccine. Generated by immunoSEQ multiplex PCR, the TCRdb table keeps only in-frame clones and is missing some. This sample has approximately 160,000 clones; about nine tenths occur once, and the top ten carry approximately 3%. The sample consisted of peripheral blood, taken on day 0 of AZD1222 vaccination. Receptors were obtained from an adult in good health.

The chain links TRBV2 to TRBJ1-5; no clear D gene. The CDR3 has 15 amino acids. CDR1 is SNHLY, CDR2 FYNNEI, per germline. Between the trimmed V and J ends, which lost 6 bases and 2 bases, there was a span of 14 bases. The CDR3 reads CASRNVGLGNQPQHF. DNA of the CDR3: TGTGCCAGCAGGAACGTAGGCCTGGGCAATCAGCCCCAGCATTTT.

The chain combines TRBV27 with TRBJ1-1; tentatively, D is TRBD1 (6 bases). Trimming cost V 5 bases and J 4 bases, with 14 bases left between them. The CDR3 is 14 residues long. Germline V lookup: CDR1 MNHEY, CDR2 SMNVEV (reference sequence). The CDR3 here is CASSRTGLRTEAFF. The CDR3, as DNA: TGTGCCAGCAGTCGAACAGGGCTCCGCACTGAAGCTTTCTTT.

A note on this clone: The junction differs from germline at one of its ends, possibly a read error. The J gene is TRBJ1-4, the V gene TRBV7-7, with D perhaps matching TRBD1 (6 bases). The germline gives CDR1 SSHAT, CDR2 FNYEAQ (reference sequence). The CDR3 covers 15 residues. CDR3 bases: TGTGCTAGCAGCTTAGGACAGAGTTCTAATGAAAAACTGTTTTTT. It specifies CASSLGQSSNEKLFF.

This clone was counted a single time. V gene TRBV5-1 combines with J gene TRBJ1-1, with TRBD1 identical over 8 bases. Losses at the gene ends were 7 bases for V and 8 bases for J; bases not matched to a gene: 7. Germline lookup yields CDR1 SGHRS and CDR2 YFSETQ. This CDR3 has 12 amino acids. CDR3 residues: CASGIGTGEAFF. CDR3 nucleotide sequence: TGCGCCAGCGGGATCGGGACAGGAGAAGCTTTCTTT.

This chain joins TRBV6-1 and TRBJ1-2; D is possibly TRBD1 (6 bases). The V gene lost 6 bases and the J gene lost 4 bases, with 15 bases spanning the gap. The CDR3 has 14 amino acids. CDR1 MNHNS and CDR2 SASEGT come from the germline V gene. CDR3: CASREWDTGYGYTF. In DNA form, the CDR3 reads TGTGCCAGCAGGGAATGGGACACCGGCTATGGCTACACCTTC.

The chain combines TRBV29-1 with TRBJ2-6; 8 nucleotides line up with TRBD1. This CDR3 is 17 amino acids long. Trimming at V came to 5 bases and at J to 3 bases, leaving 12 bases not matched to a gene. Germline CDR1 SQVTM, CDR2 ANQGSEA. The CDR3 coding sequence is TGCAGCGTTTTACCTGTGACAGGGGTAAATGGGGCCAACGTCCTGACTTTC. Its protein product is CSVLPVTGVNGANVLTF.

The chain links TRBV5-1 to TRBJ2-1; weak D call: TRBD2 (6 bases). Germline CDR1 SGHRS, CDR2 YFSETQ. The CDR3 totals 15 residues. V was trimmed by 6 bases and J by 0 bases, leaving 13 bases between them. The CDR3 nucleotides are TGCGCCAGCACGCTGGAGGGCTACTCCTACAATGAGCAGTTCTTC. This translates into CASTLEGYSYNEQFF.

V and J are TRBV12-3 or TRBV12-4 and TRBJ1-1, with D perhaps TRBD1 (5 bases). Deletions cut 7 bases from V and 11 bases from J, with 17 bases between. This CDR3 has 12 amino acids. The CDR3 region is CASTPLAGLAFF. The CDR3 nucleotides read TGTGCCAGCACCCCATTGGCAGGGCTTGCTTTCTTT.

This clone turned up a few times. The V and J genes are TRBV5-6 and TRBJ1-5; no clear D. The V gene lost 4 bases and the J gene lost 0 bases, with 11 bases spanning the gap. Germline CDR1 is SGHDT and CDR2 is YYEEEE. The CDR3 is 15 amino acids. CDR3 sequence reads: CASSPSANSNQPQHF. In DNA, the CDR3 is TGTGCCAGCAGCCCGAGTGCAAATAGCAATCAGCCCCAGCATTTT.

This chain joins TRBV7-9 and TRBJ2-2, with 9 bases fitting TRBD1. V dropped 5 bases and J dropped 7; count of bases not matched to a gene: 8. The CDR3 length is 15 residues. CDR1 is SEHNR and CDR2 is FQNEAQ in the germline V gene (reference sequence). CDR3 sequence reads: CASSPRTGAGGELFF. In nucleotides, the CDR3 is TGTGCCAGCAGCCCCCGGACAGGGGCGGGCGGGGAGCTGTTTTTT.

V usage is TRBV3-1 (or the pseudogene TRBV3-2) and J usage is TRBJ2-2; possibly TRBD1 for D (5 bases). The CDR3 length is 13 residues. Germline loops: CDR1 LGHDT, CDR2 YNNKEL (reference sequence). The V end was cut by 5 bases, the J end by 4 bases, with 8 bases between. The CDR3 nucleotides are TGTGCCAGCAGCTTACAGGTCACCGGGGAGCTGTTTTTT. Encoded protein: CASSLQVTGELFF.

This chain links TRBV10-3 with TRBJ1-1, with no clear D. The length of the CDR3 is 12 residues. Per germline, CDR1 ENHRY and CDR2 SYGVKD. V dropped 11 bases and J dropped 4 bases, with 14 bases sitting between them. The CDR3 spells CAASTAGTEAFF. As DNA, the CDR3 is TGTGCCGCATCCACAGCGGGCACTGAAGCTTTCTTT.

The rearrangement links TRBV5-4 to TRBJ2-3; 8 bases agree with TRBD1. This CDR3 contains 17 residues. J was trimmed by 0 bases and V by 0 bases; bases with no gene match: 6. The germline gives CDR1 SGHNT, CDR2 YYREEE (reference sequence). CDR3 sequence (DNA): TGTGCCAGCAGCTTGGGCCCCAGGGGGCCCAGCACAGATACGCAGTATTTT. Its protein product is CASSLGPRGPSTDTQYF.

The chain employs TRBV19 and TRBJ1-1; D is possibly TRBD1 (6 bases). Per the germline V gene, CDR1 is LNHDA and CDR2 is SQIVND (reference sequence). The germline V and J ends were trimmed by 4 bases and 10 bases, with 13 bases remaining between them. This CDR3 has 12 residues. The DNA of the CDR3 is TGTGCCAGTAGTACGGGAGGGGGGAGAGCTTTCTTT. Translated, it gives CASSTGGGRAFF.

This chain links TRBV2 with TRBJ2-7; TRBD1 aligns across 7 bases. With 2 bases clipped from V and 6 bases from J, the junction kept 7 bases outside the gene matches. The CDR3 spans 14 residues. Per germline, CDR1 SNHLY and CDR2 FYNNEI. The CDR3, as DNA: TGTGCCAGCAGTGAATGGACAGGTCAGGGCGAGCAGTACTTC. Protein: CASSEWTGQGEQYF.

The chain couples TRBV7-3 to TRBJ2-7; the match to TRBD1 covers 9 bases. The trim removed 4 bases at V and 3 bases at J, leaving 1 base unmatched. The CDR3 totals 13 residues. Germline loops: CDR1 SGHTA, CDR2 FQGTGA. The CDR3 sequence is CASSWGQGYEQYF. As DNA, the CDR3 is TGTGCCAGCAGCTGGGGACAGGGCTACGAGCAGTACTTC.

This CDR3 reads CASSLATGLANEKLFF. The CDR3, as DNA: TGTGCCAGCAGCTTGGCCACAGGGTTGGCTAATGAAAAACTGTTTTTT. The chain couples TRBV5-4 to TRBJ1-4, with D perhaps matching TRBD1 (6 bases). Trimming shortened V by 0 bases and J by 3 bases, and 12 bases separated the two germline ends. CDR1 is SGHNT, CDR2 YYREEE, per germline (reference sequence). The CDR3 totals 16 residues.

The gene calls are TRBV5-1 and TRBJ2-5; 13 nucleotides align to TRBD2. The length of the CDR3 is 20 residues. Germline values: CDR1 SGHRS, CDR2 YFSETQ. Trimming at V came to 0 bases and at J to 0 bases, leaving 11 bases not matched to a gene. The CDR3 loop reads CASSLGVTSGGPRYQETQYF. The DNA of the CDR3 is TGCGCCAGCAGCTTGGGCGTGACTAGCGGGGGGCCCCGCTACCAAGAGACCCAGTACTTC.

This chain links TRBV5-6 with TRBJ1-1; no firm D call. Germline V CDR1 and CDR2: SGHDT, YYEEEE. The CDR3 spans 13 residues. Trimming took off 1 base at V and 4 bases at J, with 8 bases between the two ends. CDR3 bases: TGTGCCAGCAGCTTGCCCACTCCCACTGAAGCTTTCTTT. Amino acid sequence: CASSLPTPTEAFF.

V usage is TRBV7-2 and J usage is TRBJ1-5; D unclear. The CDR3 contains 13 residues. The ends were cut back, 4 bases at V and 6 bases at J, with 10 bases in the middle. Germline V gene data show CDR1 as SGHTA and CDR2 as FQGNSA. The CDR3 reads CASSSDLGQPQHF. CDR3 nucleotides: TGTGCCAGCAGCTCTGATCTAGGTCAGCCCCAGCATTTT.

This clone was detected a few times. Sequence at one end of the junction differs from germline and may be a read error. The chain has TRBV27 and TRBJ1-3; D not certain. The CDR3 loop spans 14 amino acids. In germline, CDR1 is MNHEY, CDR2 SMNVEV (reference sequence). CDR3 loop: CASSLPPRREGRGF. The CDR3 bases are TGTGCCAGCAGTTTACCCCCCCGGAGGGAGGGCCGAGGTTTT.

The genes are TRBV19 and TRBJ1-1, with TRBD1 identical over 7 bases. Germline lookup yields CDR1 LNHDA and CDR2 SQIVND (reference sequence). The CDR3 extends over 14 amino acids. V shed 11 bases and J 1 base; nucleotides not matched to a gene: 10. The CDR3 DNA follows: TGTGCCGTACGGAGGGGACAGTCGAACACTGAAGCTTTCTTT. Amino acid sequence: CAVRRGQSNTEAFF.

This chain connects TRBV29-1 to TRBJ2-5, with D perhaps TRBD2 (6 bases). The germline V and J ends were trimmed by 1 base and 5 bases, with 11 bases remaining between them. There are 13 residues in the CDR3. CDR1 is SQVTM, CDR2 ANQGSEA, per germline. DNA of the CDR3: TGCAGCGTTGAAGTTTCCGGAGGGGAGACCCAGTACTTC. It encodes CSVEVSGGETQYF.

CDR3 in amino acids: CASSDTSGGPDTQYF. CDR3 nucleotide sequence: TGCGCCAGCAGTGACACTAGCGGGGGTCCAGATACGCAGTATTTT. The chain combines TRBV4-3 with TRBJ2-3; 11 positions agree with TRBD2. The CDR3 covers 15 residues. In germline, CDR1 is LGHNA, CDR2 YSLEER. With V trimmed by 6 bases and J by 4 bases, 6 bases remained unmatched.

This clone was recorded once. V is TRBV21-1 and J is TRBJ1-2; the table's D call, TRBD1, was not checked against the DNA. TRBV21-1 is a pseudogene segment. There are 14 residues in the CDR3. The CDR3 is CASSKGTGSCGYTF. The CDR3 DNA reads TGTGCCAGCAGCAAAGGGACAGGGTCTTGTGGCTACACCTTC.

The chain couples TRBV6-2 or TRBV6-3 to TRBJ2-7, with 7 bases fitting TRBD1. Germline CDR1 and CDR2: MNHEY and SVGEGT. The ends lost 0 bases at V and 6 bases at J; junction bases unmatched: 5. CDR3 length: 14 residues. The CDR3 sequence is CASSYSGGYGEQYF. CDR3 nucleotides: TGTGCCAGCAGTTACTCAGGGGGCTACGGCGAGCAGTACTTC.

V usage is TRBV7-2 and J usage is TRBJ1-1, with a weak D call TRBD1 (5 bases). CDR1 and CDR2 (germline): SGHTA, FQGNSA. The CDR3 is 11 residues long. Trimming took 4 bases from V and 11 from J, leaving 11 bases between them. CDR3 region: CASSSGRDAFF. The CDR3 DNA is TGTGCCAGCAGCTCCGGGAGGGACGCTTTCTTT.

The rearrangement joins TRBV2 to TRBJ1-4, with 7 bases identical to TRBD1. CDR1 and CDR2 from the germline V gene are SNHLY and FYNNEI. CDR3 length: 14 amino acids. V shed 4 bases, J shed 8 bases, and the junction held 7 bases outside the gene matches. The CDR3 sequence: CASSGGTVREKLFF. For the CDR3, the DNA is TGTGCCAGCAGTGGGGGGACAGTGAGGGAAAAACTGTTTTTT.

The J gene is TRBJ2-1, the V gene TRBV24-1; 7 bases fit TRBD1. Germline V CDR1 and CDR2: KGHDR, SFDVKD. This CDR3 contains 13 residues. Trimming removed 6 bases from V and 8 bases from J; junction bases left unmatched: 6. As DNA, the CDR3 is TGTGCCACCAGTCGCAGGGGGACCGATGAGCAGTTCTTC. As protein: CATSRRGTDEQFF.